This TCR beta chain was obtained from a study of blood T cell repertoires in COVID-19. This clone was seen just once. The method was immunoSEQ multiplex PCR; TCRdb's version includes in-frame clones alone and lacks a portion of them. The data contain approximately 110,000 clones, roughly 80% of them singletons. Germline loops: CDR1 SGHDT, CDR2 YYEEEE. The CDR3 loop spans 13 amino acids. V was pared by 4 bases and J by 3 bases, with 10 bases between. The TCR was taken from a man between 65 and 79 years old with active or convalescent COVID-19. The gene calls are TRBV5-6 and TRBJ1-2; D is perhaps TRBD1 (5 bases). Sequences were obtained from peripheral blood. CDR3 sequence: CASSPGEDYGYTF. CDR3 bases: TGTGCCAGCAGCCCGGGGGAGGACTATGGCTACACCTTC. Combining the CDR3 with reference TRBV5-6 and TRBJ1-2 gives the whole variable domain DAGVTQSPTHLIKTRGQQVTLRCSPKSGHDTVSWYQQALGQGPQFIFQYYEEEERQRGNFPDRFSGHQFPNYSSELNVNALLLGDSALYLCASSPGEDYGYTFGSGTRLTVV.